This T cell receptor (beta chain) came from a study of T cell clonality in common variable immunodeficiency. This clone was detected many times. The missing CDR3 end, 3 residues past where the read stops, is filled in from the germline J gene. Donors gave roughly 4.5 to 8 ml heparinized peripheral whole blood. Assay used: immunoSEQ multiplex PCR; TCRdb lists only in-frame clones, some missing. This repertoire lists 45,000 to 65,000 clones without singletons; approximately 2% sits in the top ten. V lost 4 bases to trimming and J lost 10 bases; unmatched junction nucleotides: 8. There are 14 residues in the CDR3. Germline loops: CDR1 GTSNPN, CDR2 SVGIG (reference sequence).

The rearrangement uses TRBV30 and TRBJ1-6, with TRBD1 matching 9 bases. The TCR sequence derives from a person aged 18 to 75 in good health. Sequences were obtained from peripheral blood mononuclear cells. CDR3 sequence reads: CAWTTGQGRSPLHF. The DNA read from the CDR3 is TGTGCCTGGACTACGGGACAGGGCCGATCACCC.